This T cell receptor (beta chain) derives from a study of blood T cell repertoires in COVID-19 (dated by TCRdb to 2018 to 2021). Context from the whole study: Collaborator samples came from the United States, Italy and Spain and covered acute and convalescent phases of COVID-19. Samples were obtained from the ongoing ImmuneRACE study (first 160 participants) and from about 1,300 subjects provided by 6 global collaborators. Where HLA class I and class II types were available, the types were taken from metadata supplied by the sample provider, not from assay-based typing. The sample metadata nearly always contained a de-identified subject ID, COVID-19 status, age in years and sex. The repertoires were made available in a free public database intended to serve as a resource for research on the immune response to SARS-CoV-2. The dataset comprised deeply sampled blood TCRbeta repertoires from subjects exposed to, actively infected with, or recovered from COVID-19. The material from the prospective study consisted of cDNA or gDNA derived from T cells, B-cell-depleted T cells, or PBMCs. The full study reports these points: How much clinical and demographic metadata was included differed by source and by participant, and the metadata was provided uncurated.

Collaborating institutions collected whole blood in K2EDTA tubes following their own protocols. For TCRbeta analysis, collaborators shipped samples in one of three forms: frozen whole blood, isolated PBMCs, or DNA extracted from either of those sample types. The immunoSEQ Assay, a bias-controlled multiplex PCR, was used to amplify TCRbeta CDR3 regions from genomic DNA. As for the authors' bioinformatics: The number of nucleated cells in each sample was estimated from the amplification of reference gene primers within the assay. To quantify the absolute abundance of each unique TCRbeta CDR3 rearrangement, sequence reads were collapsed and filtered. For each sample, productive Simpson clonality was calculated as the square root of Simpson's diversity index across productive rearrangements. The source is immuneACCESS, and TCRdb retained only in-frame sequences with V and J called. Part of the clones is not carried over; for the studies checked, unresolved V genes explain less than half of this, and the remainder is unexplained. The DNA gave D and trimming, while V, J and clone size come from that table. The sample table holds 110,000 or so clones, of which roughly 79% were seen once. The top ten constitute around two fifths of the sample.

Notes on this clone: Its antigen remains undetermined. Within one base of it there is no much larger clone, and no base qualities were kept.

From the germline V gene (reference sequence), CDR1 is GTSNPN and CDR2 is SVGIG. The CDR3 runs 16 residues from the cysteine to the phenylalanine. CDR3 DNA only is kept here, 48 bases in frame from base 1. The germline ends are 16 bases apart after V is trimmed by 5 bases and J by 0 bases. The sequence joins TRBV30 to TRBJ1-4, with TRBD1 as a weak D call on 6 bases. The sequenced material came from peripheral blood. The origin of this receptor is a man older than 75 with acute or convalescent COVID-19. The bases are TGTGCCTGGTCCGAAGGACAGCGTTCAACTAATGAAAAACTGTTTTTT. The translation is CAWSEGQRSTNEKLFF.